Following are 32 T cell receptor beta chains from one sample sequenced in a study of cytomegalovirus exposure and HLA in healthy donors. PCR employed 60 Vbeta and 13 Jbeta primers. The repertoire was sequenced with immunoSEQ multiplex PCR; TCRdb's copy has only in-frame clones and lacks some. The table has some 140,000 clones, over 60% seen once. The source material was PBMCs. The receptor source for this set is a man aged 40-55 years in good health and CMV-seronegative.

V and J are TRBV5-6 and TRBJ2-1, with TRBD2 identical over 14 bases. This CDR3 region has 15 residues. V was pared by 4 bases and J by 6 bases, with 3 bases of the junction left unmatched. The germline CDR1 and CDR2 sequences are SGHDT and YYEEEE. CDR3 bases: TGTGCCAGCAGCACGGGACTAGCGGGGGTCAATGAGCAGTTCTTC. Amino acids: CASSTGLAGVNEQFF.

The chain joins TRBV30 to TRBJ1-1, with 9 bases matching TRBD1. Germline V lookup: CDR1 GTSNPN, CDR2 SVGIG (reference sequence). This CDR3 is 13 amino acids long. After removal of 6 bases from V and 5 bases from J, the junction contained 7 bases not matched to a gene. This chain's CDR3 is CACNTGGWTEAFF. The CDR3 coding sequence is TGTGCCTGCAATACAGGGGGCTGGACTGAAGCTTTCTTT.

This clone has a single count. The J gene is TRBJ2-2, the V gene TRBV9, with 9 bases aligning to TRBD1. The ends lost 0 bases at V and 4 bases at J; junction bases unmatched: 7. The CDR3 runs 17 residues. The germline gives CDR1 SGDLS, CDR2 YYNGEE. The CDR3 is CASSVAQGQGITGELFF. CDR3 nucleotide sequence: TGTGCCAGCAGCGTAGCGCAGGGACAGGGTATCACCGGGGAGCTGTTTTTT.

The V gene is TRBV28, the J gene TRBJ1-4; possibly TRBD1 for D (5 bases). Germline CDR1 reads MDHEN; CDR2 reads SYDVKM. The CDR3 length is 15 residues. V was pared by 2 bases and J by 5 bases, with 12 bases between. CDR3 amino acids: CASSLRPAGNEKLFF. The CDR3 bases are TGTGCCAGCAGTTTACGTCCGGCAGGGAATGAAAAACTGTTTTTT.

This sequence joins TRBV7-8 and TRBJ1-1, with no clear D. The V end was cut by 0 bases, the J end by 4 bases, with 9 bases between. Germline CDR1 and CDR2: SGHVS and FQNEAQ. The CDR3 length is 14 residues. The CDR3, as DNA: TGTGCCAGCAGCTTAGCCACGAGGAGCACTGAAGCTTTCTTT. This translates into CASSLATRSTEAFF.

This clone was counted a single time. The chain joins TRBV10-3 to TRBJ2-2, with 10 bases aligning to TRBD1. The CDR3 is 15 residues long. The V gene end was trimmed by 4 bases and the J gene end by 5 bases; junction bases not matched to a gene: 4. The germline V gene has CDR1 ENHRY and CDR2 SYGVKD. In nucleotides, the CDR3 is TGTGCCATCAGTGGGGGACAGGGGTTTACCGGGGAGCTGTTTTTT. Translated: CAISGGQGFTGELFF.

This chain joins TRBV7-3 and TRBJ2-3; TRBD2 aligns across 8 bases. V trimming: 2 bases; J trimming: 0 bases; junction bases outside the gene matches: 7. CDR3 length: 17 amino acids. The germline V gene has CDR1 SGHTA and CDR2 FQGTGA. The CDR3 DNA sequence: TGTGCCAGCAGCTTATACGGGAGGGCCTCTAGCACAGATACGCAGTATTTT. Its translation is CASSLYGRASSTDTQYF.

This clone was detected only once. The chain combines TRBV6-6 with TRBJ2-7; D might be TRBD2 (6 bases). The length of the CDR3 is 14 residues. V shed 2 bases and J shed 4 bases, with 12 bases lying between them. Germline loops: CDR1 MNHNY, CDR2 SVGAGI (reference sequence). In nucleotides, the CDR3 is TGTGCCAGCAGTTACGGGCTAGCGAGATACGAGCAGTACTTC. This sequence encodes CASSYGLARYEQYF.

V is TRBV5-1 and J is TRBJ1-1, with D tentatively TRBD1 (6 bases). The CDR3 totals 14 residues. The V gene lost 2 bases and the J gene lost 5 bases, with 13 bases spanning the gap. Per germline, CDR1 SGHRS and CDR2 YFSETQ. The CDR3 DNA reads TGCGCCAGCAGCTTAAATCCGAGGGGGACTGAAGCTTTCTTT. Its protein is CASSLNPRGTEAFF. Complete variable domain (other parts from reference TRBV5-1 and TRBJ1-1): KAGVTQTPRYLIKTRGQQVTLSCSPISGHRSVSWYQQTPGQGLQFLFEYFSETQRNKGNFPGRFSGRQFSNSRSEMNVSTLELGDSALYLCASSLNPRGTEAFFGQGTRLTVV.

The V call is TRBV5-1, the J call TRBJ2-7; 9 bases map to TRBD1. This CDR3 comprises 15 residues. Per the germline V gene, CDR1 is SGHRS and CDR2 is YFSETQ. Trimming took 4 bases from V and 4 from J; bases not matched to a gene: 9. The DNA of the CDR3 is TGCGCCAGCAGCCCGAATCCGGGACAGGGTTACGAGCAGTACTTC. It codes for CASSPNPGQGYEQYF. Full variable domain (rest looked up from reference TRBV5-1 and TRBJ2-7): KAGVTQTPRYLIKTRGQQVTLSCSPISGHRSVSWYQQTPGQGLQFLFEYFSETQRNKGNFPGRFSGRQFSNSRSEMNVSTLELGDSALYLCASSPNPGQGYEQYFGPGTRLTVT.

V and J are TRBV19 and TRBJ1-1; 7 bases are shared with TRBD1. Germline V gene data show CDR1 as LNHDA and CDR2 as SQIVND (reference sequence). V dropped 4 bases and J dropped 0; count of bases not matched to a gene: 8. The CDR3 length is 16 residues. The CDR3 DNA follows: TGTGCCAGTAGTACATACAGGGGCGCCATGAACACTGAAGCTTTCTTT. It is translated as CASSTYRGAMNTEAFF. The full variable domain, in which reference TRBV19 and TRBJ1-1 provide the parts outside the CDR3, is DGGITQSPKYLFRKEGQNVTLSCEQNLNHDAMYWYRQDPGQGLRLIYYSQIVNDFQKGDIAEGYSVSREKKESFPLTVTSAQKNPTAFYLCASSTYRGAMNTEAFFGQGTRLTVV.

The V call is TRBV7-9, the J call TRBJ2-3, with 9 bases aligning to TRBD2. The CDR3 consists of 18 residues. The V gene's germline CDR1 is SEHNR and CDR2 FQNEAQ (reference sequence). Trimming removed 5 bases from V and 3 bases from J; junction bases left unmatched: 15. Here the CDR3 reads CASSPTAGGPSRTDTQYF. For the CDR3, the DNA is TGTGCCAGCAGCCCCACGGCGGGAGGGCCCTCGCGGACAGATACGCAGTATTTT.

The CDR3 loop is CAWDREYGYTF. DNA for the CDR3: TGTGCCTGGGACAGGGAGTATGGCTACACCTTC. This chain connects TRBV30 to TRBJ1-2, with 7 bases aligning to TRBD1. This CDR3 comprises 11 residues. Germline V gene sequence: CDR1 GTSNPN, CDR2 SVGIG (reference sequence). V shed 5 bases and J 5 bases; nucleotides not matched to a gene: 2.

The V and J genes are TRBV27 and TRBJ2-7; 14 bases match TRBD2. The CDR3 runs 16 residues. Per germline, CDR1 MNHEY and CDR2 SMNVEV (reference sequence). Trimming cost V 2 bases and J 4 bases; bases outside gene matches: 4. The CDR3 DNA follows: TGTGCCAGCAGTTTACTGGGGACTAGCGGGAGTTACGAGCAGTACTTC. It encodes CASSLLGTSGSYEQYF.

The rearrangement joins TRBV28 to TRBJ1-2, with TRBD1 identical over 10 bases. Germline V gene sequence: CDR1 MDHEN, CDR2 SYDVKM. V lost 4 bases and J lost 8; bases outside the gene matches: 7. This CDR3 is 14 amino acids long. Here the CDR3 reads CASSSGQGEGGYTF. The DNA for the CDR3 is TGTGCCAGCAGTTCCGGACAGGGGGAAGGAGGCTACACCTTC.

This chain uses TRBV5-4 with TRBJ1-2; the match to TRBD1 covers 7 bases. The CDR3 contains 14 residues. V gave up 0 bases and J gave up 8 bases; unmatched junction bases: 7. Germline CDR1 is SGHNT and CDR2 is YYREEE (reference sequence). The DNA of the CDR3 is TGTGCCAGCAGCTTGGGACAGGGTTCGGGGGGCTACACCTTC. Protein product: CASSLGQGSGGYTF.

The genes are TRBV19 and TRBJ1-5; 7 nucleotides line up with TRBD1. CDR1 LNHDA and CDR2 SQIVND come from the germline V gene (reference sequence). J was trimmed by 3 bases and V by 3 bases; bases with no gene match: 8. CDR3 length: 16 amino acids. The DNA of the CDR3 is TGTGCCAGTAGTATTACCCCGACAGGGCTCAATCAGCCCCAGCATTTT. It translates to CASSITPTGLNQPQHF.

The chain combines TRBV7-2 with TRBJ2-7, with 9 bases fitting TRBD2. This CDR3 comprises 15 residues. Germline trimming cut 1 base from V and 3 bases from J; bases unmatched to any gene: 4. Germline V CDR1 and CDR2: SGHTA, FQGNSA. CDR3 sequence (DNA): TGTGCCAGCAGCTTAGACGGCGGGGGGGACTACGAGCAGTACTTC. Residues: CASSLDGGGDYEQYF.

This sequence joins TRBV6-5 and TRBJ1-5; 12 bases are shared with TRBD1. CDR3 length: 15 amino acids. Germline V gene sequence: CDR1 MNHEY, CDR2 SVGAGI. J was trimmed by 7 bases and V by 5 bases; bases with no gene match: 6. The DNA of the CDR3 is TGTGCCAGCAGTCCCACCGGGACAGGGGGCCAGCCCCAGCATTTT. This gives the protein CASSPTGTGGQPQHF.

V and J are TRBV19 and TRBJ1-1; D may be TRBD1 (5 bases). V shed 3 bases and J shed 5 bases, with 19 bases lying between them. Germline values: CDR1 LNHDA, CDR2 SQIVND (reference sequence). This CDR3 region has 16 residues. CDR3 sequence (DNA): TGTGCCAGTAGTATCGGATCGGGAGGGGTGATGACTGAAGCTTTCTTT. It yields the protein CASSIGSGGVMTEAFF.

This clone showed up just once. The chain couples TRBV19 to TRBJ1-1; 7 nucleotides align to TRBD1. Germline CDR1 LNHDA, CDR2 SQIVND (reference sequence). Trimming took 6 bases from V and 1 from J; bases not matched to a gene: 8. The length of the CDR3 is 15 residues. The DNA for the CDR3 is TGTGCCAGTAGACCCATTAGGGGGCAGAACACTGAAGCTTTCTTT. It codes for CASRPIRGQNTEAFF.

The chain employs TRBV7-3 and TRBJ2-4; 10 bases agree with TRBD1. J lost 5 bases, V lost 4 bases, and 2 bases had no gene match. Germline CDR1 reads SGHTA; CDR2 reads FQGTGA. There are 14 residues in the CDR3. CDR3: CASSWTGGENIQYF. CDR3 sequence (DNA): TGTGCCAGCAGCTGGACAGGGGGGGAAAACATTCAGTACTTC.

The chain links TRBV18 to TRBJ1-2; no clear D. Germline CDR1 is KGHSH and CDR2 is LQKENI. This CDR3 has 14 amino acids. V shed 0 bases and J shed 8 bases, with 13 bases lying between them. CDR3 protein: CASSPPEDRRGYTF. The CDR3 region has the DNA TGTGCCAGCTCACCACCGGAGGATCGCCGCGGCTACACCTTC.

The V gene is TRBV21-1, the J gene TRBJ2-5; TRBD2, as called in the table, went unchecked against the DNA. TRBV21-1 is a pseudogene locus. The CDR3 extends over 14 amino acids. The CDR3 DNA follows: TGTGCCAGCAGCTCCCGGGGGGCCGGGGAGACCCAGTACTTC. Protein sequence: CASSSRGAGETQYF.

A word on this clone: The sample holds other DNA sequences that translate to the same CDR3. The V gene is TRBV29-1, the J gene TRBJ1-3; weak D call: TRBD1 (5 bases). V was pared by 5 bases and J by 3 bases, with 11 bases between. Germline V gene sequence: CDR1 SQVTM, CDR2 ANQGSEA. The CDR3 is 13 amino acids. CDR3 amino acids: CSVTQGLGNTIYF. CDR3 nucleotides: TGCAGCGTTACCCAGGGACTTGGAAACACCATATATTTT. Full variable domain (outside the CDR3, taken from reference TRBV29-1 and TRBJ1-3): SAVISQKPSRDICQRGTSLTIQCQVDSQVTMMFWYRQQPGQSLTLIATANQGSEATYESGFVIDKFPISRPNLTFSTLTVSNMSPEDSSIYLCSVTQGLGNTIYFGEGSWLTVV.

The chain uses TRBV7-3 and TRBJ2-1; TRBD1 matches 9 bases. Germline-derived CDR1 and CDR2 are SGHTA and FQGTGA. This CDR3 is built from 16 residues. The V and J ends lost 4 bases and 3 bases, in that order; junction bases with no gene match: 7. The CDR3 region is CASSSRQGGNYNEQFF. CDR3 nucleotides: TGTGCCAGCAGCTCCCGACAGGGGGGCAACTACAATGAGCAGTTCTTC.

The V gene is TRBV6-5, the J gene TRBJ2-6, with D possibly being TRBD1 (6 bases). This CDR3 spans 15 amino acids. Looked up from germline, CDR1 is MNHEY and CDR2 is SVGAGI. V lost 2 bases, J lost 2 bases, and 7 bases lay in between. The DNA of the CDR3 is TGTGCCAGCAGTTACGGACAGCCTGGGGCCAACGTCCTGACTTTC. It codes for CASSYGQPGANVLTF.

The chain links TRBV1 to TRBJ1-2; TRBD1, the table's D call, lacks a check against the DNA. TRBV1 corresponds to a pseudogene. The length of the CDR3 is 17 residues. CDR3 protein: CTSSQIPSRRQGEGYTF. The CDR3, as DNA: TGCACCAGCAGCCAAATCCCCTCAAGACGACAGGGAGAGGGCTACACCTTC.

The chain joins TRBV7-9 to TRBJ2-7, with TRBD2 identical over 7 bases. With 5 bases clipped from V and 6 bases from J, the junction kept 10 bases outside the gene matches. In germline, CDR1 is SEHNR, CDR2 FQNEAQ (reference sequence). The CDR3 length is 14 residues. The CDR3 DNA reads TGTGCCAGCAGCCACGGGCTAGCGGTATCCGAGCAGTACTTC. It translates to CASSHGLAVSEQYF.

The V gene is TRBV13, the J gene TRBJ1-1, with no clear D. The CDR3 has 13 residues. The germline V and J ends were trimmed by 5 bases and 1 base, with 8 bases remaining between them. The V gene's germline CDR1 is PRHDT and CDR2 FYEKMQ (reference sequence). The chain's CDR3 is CASSNQENTEAFF. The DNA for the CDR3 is TGTGCCAGCAGCAATCAGGAGAACACTGAAGCTTTCTTT. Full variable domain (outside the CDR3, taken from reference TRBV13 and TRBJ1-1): AAGVIQSPRHLIKEKRETATLKCYPIPRHDTVYWYQQGPGQDPQFLISFYEKMQSDKGSIPDRFSAQQFSDYHSELNMSSLELGDSALYFCASSNQENTEAFFGQGTRLTVV.

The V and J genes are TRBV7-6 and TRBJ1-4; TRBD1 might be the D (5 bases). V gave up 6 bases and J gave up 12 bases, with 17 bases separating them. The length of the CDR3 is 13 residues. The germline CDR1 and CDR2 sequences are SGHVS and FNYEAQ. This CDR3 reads CASSPTTGGELFF. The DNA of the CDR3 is TGTGCCAGCAGTCCCACAACCGGGGGGGAACTGTTTTTT.

CDR3 in DNA: TGTGCCAGCAGTGCGGGACTAGCGGGATTCCGGGAGCTGTTTTTT. It yields the protein CASSAGLAGFRELFF. The genes are TRBV2 and TRBJ2-2; 13 positions match TRBD2. V gave up 4 bases and J gave up 9 bases; unmatched junction bases: 5. CDR1 and CDR2 (germline): SNHLY, FYNNEI. CDR3 size: 15 residues. The full variable domain, rest sourced from reference TRBV2 and TRBJ2-2, is EPEVTQTPSHQVTQMGQEVILRCVPISNHLYFYWYRQILGQKVEFLVSFYNNEISEKSEIFDDQFSVERPDGSNFTLKIRSTKLEDSAMYFCASSAGLAGFRELFFGEGSRLTVL.